This T cell receptor (beta chain) stems from a study of OX40 agonist ivuxolimab in advanced cancers. Study background: A mean age of approximately 60 years, range about 20 to 79, was recorded, and roughly 80% were male. Study results and caveats: Clonal expansion was seen in CD4+ and CD8+ blood T cells by week 6 at 0.1 to 3.0 mg/kg. Among the lowest peripheral clonal expansion occurred in 0.1-3.0 mg/kg partial responders.

Concerning this clone itself: Its matching antigen is unknown.

Sequencing was performed with immunoSEQ multiplex PCR; in TCRdb, only in-frame clones are kept and a portion is missing. The repertoire holds tens of thousands of clones, 80% seen once, with 8.2% in the top ten. The receptor was isolated from an adult with an advanced solid tumor such as melanoma, head and neck, liver or kidney cancer. Sequencing was performed on CD4+ or CD8+ T cells sorted from blood, taken in a trial of the OX40 agonist ivuxolimab.

The CDR3 spells CASSRQTRGSNEKLFF. The DNA for the CDR3 is TGTGCCAGCAGCCGCCAAACGCGGGGGTCAAATGAAAAACTGTTTTTT. The gene calls are TRBV4-2 and TRBJ1-4; maybe TRBD1 (5 bases). V was trimmed by 4 bases and J by 5 bases, leaving 17 bases between them. Per the germline V gene, CDR1 is LGHNA and CDR2 is YNFKEQ. This CDR3 region has 16 residues.